This T cell receptor (beta chain) comes out of a study of cytomegalovirus exposure and HLA in healthy donors. General study results and limits: Reports indicated that the classifier achieved high specificity and sensitivity in diagnosing cytomegalovirus status. The study reported that TCR beta sequences accurately predicted HLA-A and HLA-B alleles in most subjects. Analyses of presence/absence relied on an assumption of roughly uniform sequencing depth across donors.

This CDR3 has 15 residues. Germline assignment: CDR1 KGHSH and CDR2 LQKENI. V was clipped by 6 bases and J by 2 bases; unmatched bases: 5. With 60 Vbeta and 13 Jbeta primers, the PCR was carried out. TCRdb keeps only in-frame clones here, not all; method: immunoSEQ multiplex PCR. Of 90,000 or so clones listed, 80% to 90% are singletons. With regard to this clone: Its antigen is still unknown.

The TCR originated in a man aged 25-45 years in good health and CMV-seropositive. The sequenced material came from PBMCs. This chain uses TRBV18 with TRBJ2-3; the match to TRBD1 covers 10 bases. The CDR3 DNA is TGTGCCAGCTCCCGACAGGGGGCCCTCACAGATACGCAGTATTTT. This codes for CASSRQGALTDTQYF.